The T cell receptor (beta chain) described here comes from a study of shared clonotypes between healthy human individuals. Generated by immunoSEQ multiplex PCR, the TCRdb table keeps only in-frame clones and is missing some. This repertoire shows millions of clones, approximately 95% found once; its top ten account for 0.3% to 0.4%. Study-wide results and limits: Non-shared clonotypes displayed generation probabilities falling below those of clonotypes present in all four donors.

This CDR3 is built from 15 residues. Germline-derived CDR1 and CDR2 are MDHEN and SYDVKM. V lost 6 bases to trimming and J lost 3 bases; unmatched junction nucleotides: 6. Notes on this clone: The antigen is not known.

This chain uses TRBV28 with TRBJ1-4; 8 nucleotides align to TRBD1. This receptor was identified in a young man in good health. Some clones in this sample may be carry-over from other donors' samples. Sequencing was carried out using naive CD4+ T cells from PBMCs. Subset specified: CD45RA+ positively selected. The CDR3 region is CASRRQGAANEKLFF. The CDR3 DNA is TGTGCCAGCAGGCGGCAGGGGGCAGCTAATGAAAAACTGTTTTTT.